This TCR beta chain appears in the sequencing data of a study of shared clonotypes between healthy human individuals. The wider study: Per donor, three plates held CD4 naive cells, three held CD4 memory, two held CD8 naive and one held CD8 memory. Overall study findings and caveats: It was only blood that was sampled, and tissue repertoires likely differ.

Points on this clone: Its antigen is currently unknown.

The deep-level immunoSEQ assay was used. Generated by immunoSEQ multiplex PCR, the TCRdb table keeps only in-frame clones and is missing some. The data show millions of clones, 95% seen once. Every donor, a Caucasian adult, lived in Nashville, Tennessee. The sample taken for sequencing was naive CD4+ T cells sorted from blood. Indicated subset: CD45RA+ positively selected. This clonotype was obtained from a young man in good health.

In DNA, the CDR3 is TGCGCCAGCAGATTGAGCGCGCGAGGATCCTACGAGCAGTACTTC. Its translation is CASRLSARGSYEQYF. The rearrangement joins TRBV5-1 to TRBJ2-7; D call uncertain. The V and J ends lost 5 bases and 1 base respectively, with 16 bases between them. Looked up from germline, CDR1 is SGHRS and CDR2 is YFSETQ. The CDR3 runs to 15 residues.